These 30 T cell receptor beta chains share one sample of origin, sequenced in a study of identical twins. TCRdb re-analysed the 5' RACE reads in MiXCR, keeping a single row per CDR3 protein. The profile covers 690,000 or so distinct CDR3 sequences, with 8% to 9% appearing a single time and 0.85% to 1% taken by the ten largest. A further study also used this sample, focusing on yellow fever vaccine responses in identical twins.

The sequencing input was PBMCs. Source of these receptors: a young woman in good health.

The chain recombines TRBV5-6 with TRBJ2-7, with 9 bases that match TRBD1. The ends lost 5 bases at V and 4 bases at J; junction bases unmatched: 4. This CDR3 contains 13 residues. Per germline, CDR1 SGHDT and CDR2 YYEEEE. The CDR3 is CASRGTGIYEQYF. CDR3 nucleotides: TGTGCCAGCAGGGGGACAGGGATTTACGAGCAGTACTTC.

This clonotype was observed at least ten times. V gene TRBV12-3 or TRBV12-4 combines with J gene TRBJ2-3; no clear D. The CDR3 is made up of 15 amino acids. V shed 3 bases and J shed 0 bases, with 10 bases lying between them. The CDR3 region has the DNA TGTGCCAGCAGTTTCGGCGGCCTAAGCACAGATACGCAGTATTTT. Translating gives CASSFGGLSTDTQYF.

This clonotype has at least ten counts. This chain links TRBV29-1 with TRBJ2-3; D is uncertain. CDR1 is SQVTM and CDR2 is ANQGSEA in the germline V gene. The CDR3 has 15 residues. V gave up 2 bases and J gave up 2 bases, with 14 bases separating them. The CDR3 spells CSVENYLTATDTQYF. In DNA form, the CDR3 reads TGCAGCGTTGAAAATTACTTAACAGCCACAGATACGCAGTATTTT.

In its sample, this clonotype was seen a few times. The chain has TRBV7-9 and TRBJ2-6; D is undetermined. Between the trimmed V and J ends, which lost 5 bases and 0 bases, there was a span of 11 bases. There are 16 residues in the CDR3. Germline V CDR1 and CDR2: SEHNR, FQNEAQ (reference sequence). The CDR3 reads CASSVGLSSGANVLTF. The DNA of the CDR3 is TGTGCCAGCAGCGTCGGGTTGAGCTCTGGGGCCAACGTCCTGACTTTC.

In regard to this clonotype: With a much larger clone just one base away, this may be a read error. This chain joins TRBV6-1 and TRBJ2-7; 7 bases are a match to TRBD1. This CDR3 spans 14 amino acids. Germline CDR1 MNHNS, CDR2 SASEGT. CDR3 sequence: CASSPPGQRSEQCF. The CDR3 DNA sequence: TGTGCCAGCAGTCCACCGGGACAGAGGAGCGAGCAGTGCTTC.

This clonotype was detected only a few times. J is TRBJ2-5 and V is TRBV4-3, with D possibly being TRBD2 (6 bases). Germline V gives CDR1 LGHNA, CDR2 YSLEER. Trimming pared 1 base from V and 4 bases from J, leaving 13 bases between. There are 15 residues in the CDR3. CDR3 nucleotides: TGCGCCAGCAGCCAAGGTACGGGAGCAGGAGAGACCCAGTACTTC. Amino acids: CASSQGTGAGETQYF.

The gene calls are TRBV7-2 and TRBJ2-2; 9 bases agree with TRBD2. This CDR3 is 17 amino acids long. CDR1 SGHTA and CDR2 FQGNSA come from the germline V gene. Trimming at V came to 5 bases and at J to 2 bases, leaving 9 bases not matched to a gene. The CDR3 nucleotides are TGTGCCAGCAGCCGACTCCTAGCGGGGCGAAACACCGGGGAGCTGTTTTTT. It translates to CASSRLLAGRNTGELFF.

V is TRBV4-2 and J is TRBJ1-6; D call uncertain. Germline-derived CDR1 and CDR2 are LGHNA and YNFKEQ. The CDR3 has 16 residues. Trimming left V 1 base short and J 9 bases short, with 16 bases between. The CDR3 nucleotides read TGTGCCAGCAGCCAAGGGAAAGGGTCAGAACGTTCACCCCTCCACTTT. As protein: CASSQGKGSERSPLHF.

This clonotype was seen many times. The V and J genes are TRBV12-3 or TRBV12-4 and TRBJ2-5; no definite D call. The CDR3 runs to 14 residues. Trimming cost V 5 bases and J 0 bases, with 10 bases left between them. In DNA, the CDR3 is TGTGCCAGCAGTCTCGGACGGTACCAAGAGACCCAGTACTTC. Its translation: CASSLGRYQETQYF.

This rearrangement joins TRBV6-4 to TRBJ2-5, with TRBD2 matching over 12 bases. The CDR3 extends over 17 amino acids. V lost 4 bases, J lost 4 bases, and 10 bases stayed unmatched. Germline assignment: CDR1 MRHNA and CDR2 SNTAGT. The CDR3 loop reads CASSVGLAGPQRETQYF. CDR3 DNA sequence: TGTGCCAGCAGTGTCGGACTAGCGGGACCACAACGAGAGACCCAGTACTTC.

V and J are TRBV20-1 and TRBJ2-7; 7 nucleotides agree with TRBD2. Germline CDR1 and CDR2: DFQATT and SNEGSKA (reference sequence). The CDR3 contains 14 residues. Germline trimming cut 0 bases from V and 3 bases from J; bases unmatched to any gene: 5. The CDR3 here is CSARDRAGDYEQYF. The CDR3 DNA reads as TGCAGTGCTAGAGATCGTGCGGGAGACTACGAGCAGTACTTC.

This clonotype has at least ten counts. V usage is TRBV4-1 and J usage is TRBJ2-3; D call uncertain. The CDR3 contains 15 residues. V was cut by 5 bases and J by 6 bases, with 18 bases left in between. Germline-derived CDR1 and CDR2 are MGHRA and YSYEKL. In DNA form, the CDR3 reads TGCGCCAGCAGCGGATCCAGTTTGCTCGGCGATACGCAGTATTTT. Translated, it gives CASSGSSLLGDTQYF.

This clonotype was observed a few times. This chain connects TRBV7-8 to TRBJ2-3; D is perhaps TRBD1 or TRBD2 (5 bases each). Per germline, CDR1 SGHVS and CDR2 FQNEAQ. Trimming shortened V by 4 bases and J by 2 bases, and 10 bases separated the two germline ends. The CDR3 has 14 residues. The CDR3 protein is CASSSGRSTDTQYF. CDR3 DNA sequence: TGTGCCAGCAGCTCGGGACGGTCCACAGATACGCAGTATTTT.

This clonotype was observed a handful of times. The chain is built from TRBV7-2 and TRBJ1-1; D is unresolved. CDR3 size: 14 residues. V was cut by 2 bases and J by 5 bases, with 12 bases left in between. CDR1 is SGHTA, CDR2 FQGNSA, per germline. CDR3 loop: CASSLLVTATEAFF. In DNA form, the CDR3 reads TGTGCCAGCAGCTTATTGGTGACGGCAACTGAAGCTTTCTTT.

This rearrangement joins TRBV3-1 to TRBJ2-1; D possibly uses TRBD1 or TRBD2 (5 bases each). V dropped 4 bases and J dropped 5 bases, with 15 bases sitting between them. Germline CDR1 is LGHDT and CDR2 is YNNKEL (reference sequence). This CDR3 comprises 15 residues. The CDR3 reads CASSPGAGPHNEQFF. The CDR3 coding sequence is TGTGCCAGCAGCCCCGGGGCAGGGCCCCACAATGAGCAGTTCTTC.

This clonotype has a count of ten or more. V gene TRBV5-1 combines with J gene TRBJ2-3; maybe TRBD2 (6 bases). Germline V gene lookup returns CDR1 SGHRS and CDR2 YFSETQ. Trimming removed 3 bases from V and 1 base from J, with 9 bases in between. CDR3 length equals 14 residues. CDR3 residues: CASSWRAGTDTQYF. In nucleotides, the CDR3 is TGCGCCAGCAGCTGGAGGGCCGGCACAGATACGCAGTATTTT.

The V and J genes are TRBV7-2 and TRBJ2-1; 11 bases are shared with TRBD2. Looked up from germline, CDR1 is SGHTA and CDR2 is FQGNSA. J lost 7 bases, V lost 3 bases, and 11 bases had no gene match. This CDR3 is 17 amino acids long. Here the CDR3 DNA reads TGTGCCAGCAGCTTGGGCATACTAGCGGGGGAGAGGAATGAGCAGTTCTTC. Protein: CASSLGILAGERNEQFF.

The chain employs TRBV20-1 and TRBJ2-7; possible D gene TRBD2, 5 bases. Germline V gene data show CDR1 as DFQATT and CDR2 as SNEGSKA (reference sequence). The germline V and J ends were trimmed by 6 bases and 4 bases, with 16 bases remaining between them. CDR3 length: 13 residues. CDR3 sequence: CSAIDYLGYEQYF. The CDR3 coding sequence is TGCAGTGCGATTGACTACCTGGGGTACGAGCAGTACTTC.

This clonotype was picked up many times. The chain carries TRBV5-1 and TRBJ2-7, with 9 bases aligning to TRBD2. V shed 0 bases, J shed 7 bases, and the junction held 11 bases outside the gene matches. The CDR3 length is 16 residues. Germline V gives CDR1 SGHRS, CDR2 YFSETQ. Here the CDR3 DNA reads TGCGCCAGCAGCTTGGCTAAGACTAGCGGTTCTGGGGAGCAGTACTTC. This encodes CASSLAKTSGSGEQYF.

In its sample, this clonotype was seen a few times. The rearrangement uses TRBV2 and TRBJ2-7; maybe TRBD1 (5 bases). The CDR3 runs to 14 residues. The V end lost 1 base, the J end lost 2 bases, and 9 bases lay between the germline ends. Germline V gene sequence: CDR1 SNHLY, CDR2 FYNNEI. The CDR3 sequence is CASSEGRAAYEQYF. The CDR3, as DNA: TGTGCCAGCAGTGAAGGCAGGGCCGCCTACGAGCAGTACTTC.

The V and J genes are TRBV10-3 and TRBJ2-7, with TRBD2 matching over 8 bases. The CDR3 extends over 14 amino acids. Germline CDR1 reads ENHRY; CDR2 reads SYGVKD. V gave up 2 bases and J gave up 4 bases; unmatched junction bases: 4. The CDR3 bases are TGTGCCATCAGTGAGATAGCGGGGTCGTACGAGCAGTACTTC. This translates into CAISEIAGSYEQYF.

This clonotype was counted many times. The V call is TRBV20-1, the J call TRBJ2-1; 11 bases align to TRBD2. The V segment lost 7 bases and the J segment 4 bases; nucleotides outside the gene matches: 6. This CDR3 has 14 amino acids. Germline CDR1 reads DFQATT; CDR2 reads SNEGSKA (reference sequence). The CDR3 nucleotides read TGCAGTGAAAAGAGACTAGCGGGATACAATGAGCAGTTCTTC. Amino acid sequence: CSEKRLAGYNEQFF.

J is TRBJ2-3 and V is TRBV20-1; D call uncertain. Trimming took 5 bases from V and 6 from J, leaving 30 bases between them. Germline V gene sequence: CDR1 DFQATT, CDR2 SNEGSKA (reference sequence). The CDR3 is made up of 18 amino acids. The CDR3 DNA reads TGCAGTGCTCCCGAAAGTCGGAGAGAAACTTATACCCCGGATACGCAGTATTTT. Protein: CSAPESRRETYTPDTQYF.

This rearrangement joins TRBV7-2 to TRBJ1-1; no definite D call. V lost 3 bases and J lost 11, with 13 bases in between. Germline assignment: CDR1 SGHTA and CDR2 FQGNSA. The CDR3 is 12 residues long. CDR3 sequence (DNA): TGTGCCAGCAGCTTTGTAGGCACGTATGCTTTCTTT. It is translated as CASSFVGTYAFF.

This clonotype was counted a few times. The CDR3 nucleotides are TGTGCCAGCAGCTTAGTAGCGGGGCCCAATGAGCAGTTCTTC. This sequence encodes CASSLVAGPNEQFF. The gene calls are TRBV7-2 and TRBJ2-1; TRBD2 aligns across 8 bases. The CDR3 spans 14 residues. Unmatched junction bases numbered 2, after V lost 1 base and J lost 6 bases. CDR1 is SGHTA, CDR2 FQGNSA, per germline.

The V and J genes are TRBV11-2 and TRBJ2-5; D unclear. Trimming stripped 0 bases from V and 5 bases from J, with 16 bases between. In germline, CDR1 is SGHAT, CDR2 FQNNGV. This CDR3 contains 16 residues. CDR3 in DNA: TGTGCCAGCAGCTTAGAATTTGGTGGGATGAGGGAGACCCAGTACTTC. Its protein is CASSLEFGGMRETQYF.

In this sample, this clonotype turned up a few times. CDR3 in amino acids: CASSDPSGQTNYNEQFF. The CDR3 DNA follows: TGTGCCAGCAGCGATCCTAGCGGGCAAACGAATTACAATGAGCAGTTCTTC. The V and J genes are TRBV2 and TRBJ2-1, with TRBD2 identical over 8 bases. CDR3 length: 17 amino acids. V lost 6 bases and J lost 4; bases outside the gene matches: 14. The V gene's germline CDR1 is SNHLY and CDR2 FYNNEI.

This clonotype was observed a handful of times. The V gene is TRBV7-8, the J gene TRBJ2-7; D gene ambiguous. Germline V gene sequence: CDR1 SGHVS, CDR2 FQNEAQ. The CDR3 length is 14 residues. Trimming took off 6 bases at V and 1 base at J, with 13 bases between the two ends. The DNA for the CDR3 is TGTGCCAGCAGTCCCATCGGGCGGTCCTACGAGCAGTACTTC. Translated, it gives CASSPIGRSYEQYF.

This clonotype was observed a few times. The CDR3 nucleotides are TGTGCCAGCAGCCCCCTGGCAGCGAGGGCCAAAAACATTCAGTACTTC. Translating gives CASSPLAARAKNIQYF. This rearrangement joins TRBV7-2 to TRBJ2-4; D call uncertain. Germline CDR1 SGHTA, CDR2 FQGNSA. The CDR3 is made up of 16 amino acids. Trimming cost V 5 bases and J 1 base, with 15 bases left between them.

This clonotype was seen a handful of times. The V call is TRBV20-1, the J call TRBJ2-7; TRBD1 is a possible D gene (8 bases). The CDR3 covers 14 residues. CDR1 is DFQATT, CDR2 SNEGSKA, per germline (reference sequence). Trimming took off 5 bases at V and 3 bases at J, with 17 bases between the two ends. The CDR3 spells CSAQQGDYYYEQYF. As DNA, the CDR3 is TGCAGTGCTCAACAGGGGGACTACTACTACGAGCAGTACTTC.